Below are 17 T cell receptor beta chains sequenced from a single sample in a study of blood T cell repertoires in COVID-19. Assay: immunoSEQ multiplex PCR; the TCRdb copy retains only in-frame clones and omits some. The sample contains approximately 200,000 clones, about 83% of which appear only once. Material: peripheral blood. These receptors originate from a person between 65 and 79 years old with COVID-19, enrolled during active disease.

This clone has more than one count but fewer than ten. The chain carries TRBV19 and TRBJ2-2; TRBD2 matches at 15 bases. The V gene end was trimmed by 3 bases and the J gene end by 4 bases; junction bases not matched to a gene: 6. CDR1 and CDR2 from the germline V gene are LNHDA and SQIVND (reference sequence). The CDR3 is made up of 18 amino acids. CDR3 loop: CASSIRTSGRAGTGELFF. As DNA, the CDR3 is TGTGCCAGTAGTATTCGGACTAGCGGGAGGGCAGGCACCGGGGAGCTGTTTTTT.

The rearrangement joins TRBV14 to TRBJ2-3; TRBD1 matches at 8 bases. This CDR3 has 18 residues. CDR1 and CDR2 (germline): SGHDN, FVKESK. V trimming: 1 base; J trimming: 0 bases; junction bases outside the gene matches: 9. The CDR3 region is CASSQVSPGGASTDTQYF. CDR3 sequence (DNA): TGTGCCAGCAGCCAAGTTTCCCCAGGGGGCGCTAGCACAGATACGCAGTATTTT.

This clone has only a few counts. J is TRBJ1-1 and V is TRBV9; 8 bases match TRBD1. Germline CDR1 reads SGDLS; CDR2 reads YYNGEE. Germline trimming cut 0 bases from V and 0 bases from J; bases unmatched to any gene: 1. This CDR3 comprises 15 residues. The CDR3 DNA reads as TGTGCCAGCAGCGTAGTGGACAGGGTGAACACTGAAGCTTTCTTT. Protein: CASSVVDRVNTEAFF. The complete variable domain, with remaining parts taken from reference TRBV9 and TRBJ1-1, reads DSGVTQTPKHLITATGQRVTLRCSPRSGDLSVYWYQQSLDQGLQFLIQYYNGEERAKGNILERFSAQQFPDLHSELNLSSLELGDSALYFCASSVVDRVNTEAFFGQGTRLTVV.

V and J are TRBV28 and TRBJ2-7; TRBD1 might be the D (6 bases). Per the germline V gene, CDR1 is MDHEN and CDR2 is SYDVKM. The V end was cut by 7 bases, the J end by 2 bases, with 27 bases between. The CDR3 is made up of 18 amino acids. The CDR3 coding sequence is TGTGCCAGCATCCCCCCTGTCCCAATCCCCGGGGACACCTACGAGCAGTACTTC. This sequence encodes CASIPPVPIPGDTYEQYF.

This chain's CDR3 is CASSSPTRGGPGDTQYF. The CDR3 DNA follows: TGTGCCAGCAGCTCTCCCACACGGGGGGGCCCCGGGGATACGCAGTATTTT. The rearrangement joins TRBV7-2 to TRBJ2-3, with 8 bases identical to TRBD2. J was trimmed by 6 bases and V by 4 bases; bases with no gene match: 15. From germline, CDR1 is SGHTA and CDR2 FQGNSA. This CDR3 region has 17 residues. Full variable domain (missing parts from reference TRBV7-2 and TRBJ2-3): GAGVSQSPSNKVTEKGKDVELRCDPISGHTALYWYRQSLGQGLEFLIYFQGNSAPDKSGLPSDRFSAERTGGSVSTLTIQRTQQEDSAVYLCASSSPTRGGPGDTQYFGPGTRLTVL.

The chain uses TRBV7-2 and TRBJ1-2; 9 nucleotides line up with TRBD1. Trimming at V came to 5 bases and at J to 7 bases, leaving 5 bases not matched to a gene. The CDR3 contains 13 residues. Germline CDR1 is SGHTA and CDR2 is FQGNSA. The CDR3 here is CASSQRDRAGYTF. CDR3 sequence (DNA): TGTGCCAGCAGCCAGCGGGACAGGGCTGGCTACACCTTC.

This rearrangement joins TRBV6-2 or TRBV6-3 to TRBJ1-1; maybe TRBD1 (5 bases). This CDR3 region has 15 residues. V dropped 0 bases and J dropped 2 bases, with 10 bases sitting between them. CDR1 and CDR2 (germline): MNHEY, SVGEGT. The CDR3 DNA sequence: TGTGCCAGCAGTTACTCTCAGGGTTACAACACTGAAGCTTTCTTT. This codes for CASSYSQGYNTEAFF.

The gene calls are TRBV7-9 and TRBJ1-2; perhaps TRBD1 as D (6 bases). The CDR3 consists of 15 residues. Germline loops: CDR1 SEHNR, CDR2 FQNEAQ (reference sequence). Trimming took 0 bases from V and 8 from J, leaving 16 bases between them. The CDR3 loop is CASSLALIQGKGYTF. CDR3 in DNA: TGTGCCAGCAGCTTAGCATTAATACAGGGTAAAGGCTACACCTTC.

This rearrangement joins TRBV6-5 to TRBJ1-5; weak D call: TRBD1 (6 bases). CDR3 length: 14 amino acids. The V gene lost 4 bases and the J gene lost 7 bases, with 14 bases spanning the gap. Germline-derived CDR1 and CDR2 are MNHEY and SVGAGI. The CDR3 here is CASSLDRTRQPQHF. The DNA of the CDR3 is TGTGCCAGCAGTTTAGACAGGACGCGGCAGCCCCAGCATTTT.

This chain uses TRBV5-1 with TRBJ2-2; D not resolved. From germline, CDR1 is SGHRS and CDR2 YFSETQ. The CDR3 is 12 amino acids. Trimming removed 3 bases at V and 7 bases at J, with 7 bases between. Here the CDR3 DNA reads TGCGCCAGCAGCTCGAGAGTCGGGGAGCTGTTTTTT. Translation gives CASSSRVGELFF.

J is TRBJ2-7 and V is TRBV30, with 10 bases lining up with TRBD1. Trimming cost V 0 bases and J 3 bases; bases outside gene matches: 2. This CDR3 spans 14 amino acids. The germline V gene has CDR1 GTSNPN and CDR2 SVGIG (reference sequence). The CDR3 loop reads CAWSVRDRGYEQYF. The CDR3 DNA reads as TGTGCCTGGAGTGTACGGGACAGGGGCTACGAGCAGTACTTC.

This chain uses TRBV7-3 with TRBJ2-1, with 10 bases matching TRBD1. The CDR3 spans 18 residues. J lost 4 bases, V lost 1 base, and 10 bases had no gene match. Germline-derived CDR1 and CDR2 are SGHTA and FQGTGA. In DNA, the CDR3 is TGTGCCAGCAGCTTAATAATTGGGGGACAGGGGATTTACAATGAGCAGTTCTTC. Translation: CASSLIIGGQGIYNEQFF.

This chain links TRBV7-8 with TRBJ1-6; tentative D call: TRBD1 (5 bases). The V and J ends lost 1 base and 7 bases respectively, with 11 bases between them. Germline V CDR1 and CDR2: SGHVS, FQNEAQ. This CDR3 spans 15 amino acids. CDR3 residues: CASSLVTAYNSPLHF. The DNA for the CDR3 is TGTGCCAGCAGCTTAGTGACAGCTTACAATTCACCCCTCCACTTT.

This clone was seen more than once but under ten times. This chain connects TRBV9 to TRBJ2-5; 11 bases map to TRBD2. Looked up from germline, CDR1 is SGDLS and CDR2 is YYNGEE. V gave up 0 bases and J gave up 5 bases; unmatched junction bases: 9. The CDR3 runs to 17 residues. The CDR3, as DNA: TGTGCCAGCAGCGTAGCTCTTAGCGGGGGGGCTGATGAGACCCAGTACTTC. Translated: CASSVALSGGADETQYF.

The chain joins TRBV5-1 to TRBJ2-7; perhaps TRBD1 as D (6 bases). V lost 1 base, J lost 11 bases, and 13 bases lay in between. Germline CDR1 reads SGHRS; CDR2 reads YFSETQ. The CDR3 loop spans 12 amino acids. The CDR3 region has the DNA TGCGCCAGCAGCTTGCAATCAGGGGCAGAGTACTTC. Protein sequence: CASSLQSGAEYF.

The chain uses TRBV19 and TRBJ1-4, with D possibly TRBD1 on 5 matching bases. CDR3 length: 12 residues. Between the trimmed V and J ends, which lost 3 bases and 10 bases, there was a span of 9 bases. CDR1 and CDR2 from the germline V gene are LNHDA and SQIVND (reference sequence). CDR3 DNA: TGTGCCAGTAGTATCAGGGAGGGAAAACTGTTTTTT. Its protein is CASSIREGKLFF.

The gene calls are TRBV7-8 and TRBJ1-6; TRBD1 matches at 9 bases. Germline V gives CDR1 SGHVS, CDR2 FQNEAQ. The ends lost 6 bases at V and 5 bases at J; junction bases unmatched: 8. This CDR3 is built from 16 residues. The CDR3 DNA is TGTGCCAGCAGACCTAACAGGGGGCGGGATAATTCACCCCTCCACTTT. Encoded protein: CASRPNRGRDNSPLHF.